The 27 T cell receptor beta chains presented below share a single source sample, sequenced in a study of T cell responses to AZD1222 COVID-19 vaccine. Repertoires were generated with immunoSEQ multiplex PCR, while TCRdb's copy carries only in-frame clones and drops some. The table has about 140,000 clones, around 90% seen once. Material: peripheral blood, obtained on day 0 of AZD1222 vaccination. The receptors stem from an adult in good health.

The rearrangement links TRBV7-2 to TRBJ2-3; unclear D gene. In germline, CDR1 is SGHTA, CDR2 FQGNSA. The CDR3 is 14 amino acids. With 0 bases removed from V and 5 bases from J, the gap between germline ends came to 9 bases. The DNA of the CDR3 is TGTGCCAGCAGCTTAGCGGGAACCGGAGATACGCAGTATTTT. Translating gives CASSLAGTGDTQYF.

The chain employs TRBV2 and TRBJ2-7; D possibly uses TRBD1 or TRBD2 (5 bases each). Trimming removed 7 bases from V and 5 bases from J, with 18 bases in between. This CDR3 is built from 14 residues. CDR1 and CDR2 (germline): SNHLY, FYNNEI. CDR3 DNA sequence: TGTGCCAGCACTAATCACGAGGGGAGTCACGAGCAGTACTTC. Translated: CASTNHEGSHEQYF.

The genes are TRBV7-9 and TRBJ1-4; tentative D call: TRBD1 (6 bases). V was clipped by 3 bases and J by 7 bases, with 12 bases between them. Germline lookup yields CDR1 SEHNR and CDR2 FQNEAQ (reference sequence). The CDR3 is 14 residues long. The CDR3: CASSLSQGIEKLFF. CDR3 coding DNA: TGTGCCAGCAGCTTGTCACAGGGTATTGAAAAACTGTTTTTT.

The V gene is TRBV3-1 (or the pseudogene TRBV3-2), the J gene TRBJ1-2; 9 bases line up with TRBD1. CDR3 length equals 14 residues. Trimming removed 4 bases from V and 5 bases from J; junction bases left unmatched: 5. Looked up from germline, CDR1 is LGHDT and CDR2 is YNNKEL (reference sequence). CDR3 region: CASSPRDRAYGYTF. CDR3 in DNA: TGTGCCAGCAGCCCCCGGGACAGGGCATATGGCTACACCTTC.

There are a few counts of this clone. The V gene is TRBV27, the J gene TRBJ1-2; TRBD1 might be the D (5 bases). The CDR3 spans 16 residues. V dropped 6 bases and J dropped 4 bases, with 21 bases sitting between them. In germline, CDR1 is MNHEY, CDR2 SMNVEV (reference sequence). The CDR3 DNA sequence: TGTGCCAGCAGCCCCACGAGGGACCTAAGCCTCTATGGCTACACCTTC. Translating gives CASSPTRDLSLYGYTF.

The chain has TRBV15 and TRBJ2-7, with 7 nucleotides matching TRBD1. Trimming took 4 bases from V and 2 from J; bases not matched to a gene: 5. CDR1 LNHNV and CDR2 YYDKDF come from the germline V gene (reference sequence). The CDR3 covers 14 residues. CDR3 nucleotides: TGTGCCACCAGCACACGACAGGGACCCTACGAGCAGTACTTC. Protein product: CATSTRQGPYEQYF.

The chain is built from TRBV15 and TRBJ1-2, with 8 bases that match TRBD1. The CDR3 runs 18 residues. V trimming: 4 bases; J trimming: 0 bases; junction bases outside the gene matches: 13. CDR1 and CDR2 from the germline V gene are LNHNV and YYDKDF (reference sequence). This CDR3 reads CATSTEPGTGVANYGYTF. The CDR3 DNA reads TGTGCCACCAGCACGGAACCGGGGACAGGCGTCGCTAACTATGGCTACACCTTC.

The chain employs TRBV6-5 and TRBJ1-5, with D possibly being TRBD1 (5 bases). With 3 bases removed from V and 10 bases from J, the gap between germline ends came to 13 bases. This CDR3 has 13 residues. Germline-derived CDR1 and CDR2 are MNHEY and SVGAGI. CDR3 coding DNA: TGTGCCAGCAGTTATACCGGGACCAGCCCCCAGCATTTT. Translation gives CASSYTGTSPQHF.

This chain links TRBV7-9 with TRBJ2-2, with TRBD1 matching 12 bases. Germline V gene sequence: CDR1 SEHNR, CDR2 FQNEAQ (reference sequence). The CDR3 runs to 15 residues. V shed 5 bases and J 5 bases; nucleotides not matched to a gene: 3. In nucleotides, the CDR3 is TGTGCCAGCAGCCGGGACAGGGGGCCAACCGGGGAGCTGTTTTTT. It translates to CASSRDRGPTGELFF.

This clone occurred a few times. V usage is TRBV7-9 and J usage is TRBJ2-3; D is uncertain. Trimming shortened V by 3 bases and J by 3 bases, and 13 bases separated the two germline ends. CDR3 length: 15 residues. From germline, CDR1 is SEHNR and CDR2 FQNEAQ (reference sequence). The CDR3 DNA reads as TGTGCCAGCAGCTTTGGTCAGGTTAGGACAGATACGCAGTATTTT. Translated: CASSFGQVRTDTQYF.

CDR3 nucleotides: TGTGCCAGCAGCTTAATGGAGAACACTGAAGCTTTCTTT. This codes for CASSLMENTEAFF. The gene calls are TRBV7-9 and TRBJ1-1, with D unclear. V gave up 2 bases and J gave up 1 base, with 5 bases separating them. This CDR3 spans 13 amino acids. Germline CDR1 SEHNR, CDR2 FQNEAQ (reference sequence).

CDR3 nucleotide sequence: TGTGCCAGCAGCCAATCCTTTCAAGGCTACACCTTC. It yields the protein CASSQSFQGYTF. The chain employs TRBV3-1 (or the pseudogene TRBV3-2) and TRBJ1-2; no clear D. Trimming took off 2 bases at V and 8 bases at J, with 9 bases between the two ends. The length of the CDR3 is 12 residues. CDR1 is LGHDT and CDR2 is YNNKEL in the germline V gene (reference sequence).

The chain joins TRBV27 to TRBJ2-2; 10 bases match TRBD1. The CDR3 covers 15 residues. Germline-derived CDR1 and CDR2 are MNHEY and SMNVEV (reference sequence). The V segment lost 5 bases and the J segment 5 bases; nucleotides outside the gene matches: 5. CDR3 sequence: CASSPDRGGTGELFF. The CDR3 DNA is TGTGCCAGCAGTCCGGACAGGGGGGGAACCGGGGAGCTGTTTTTT.

The genes are TRBV5-1 and TRBJ1-6; a weak D match, TRBD1 (6 bases). The V end lost 4 bases, the J end lost 8 bases, and 19 bases lay between the germline ends. Looked up from germline, CDR1 is SGHRS and CDR2 is YFSETQ. The CDR3 covers 16 residues. DNA of the CDR3: TGCGCCAGCAGCCCACCCCTCGGCGGGGGCTATTCACCCCTCCACTTT. Encoded protein: CASSPPLGGGYSPLHF. Full variable domain (rest looked up from reference TRBV5-1 and TRBJ1-6): KAGVTQTPRYLIKTRGQQVTLSCSPISGHRSVSWYQQTPGQGLQFLFEYFSETQRNKGNFPGRFSGRQFSNSRSEMNVSTLELGDSALYLCASSPPLGGGYSPLHFGNGTRLTVT.

V and J are TRBV28 and TRBJ1-5, with TRBD1 identical over 10 bases. CDR1 is MDHEN, CDR2 SYDVKM, per germline. The CDR3 consists of 16 residues. After removal of 5 bases from V and 6 bases from J, the junction contained 10 bases not matched to a gene. The CDR3 coding sequence is TGTGCCAGCAGTCCCCGGGACAGGGGACGTGTTCAGCCCCAGCATTTT. Its protein is CASSPRDRGRVQPQHF.

The V and J genes are TRBV6-5 and TRBJ1-2, with D possibly being TRBD1 (5 bases). This CDR3 has 13 residues. Germline V gene lookup returns CDR1 MNHEY and CDR2 SVGAGI. V was cut by 6 bases and J by 4 bases, with 12 bases left in between. The CDR3 sequence: CASRTKQGYGYTF. The CDR3 nucleotides are TGTGCCAGCAGGACTAAGCAGGGCTATGGCTACACCTTC.

This clone appeared once. The gene calls are TRBV5-1 and TRBJ2-1, with 11 bases that match TRBD2. Germline V gene sequence: CDR1 SGHRS, CDR2 YFSETQ. This CDR3 has 20 residues. V was clipped by 2 bases and J by 0 bases; unmatched bases: 13. The CDR3 DNA follows: TGCGCCAGCAGCTTACCGGGACTAGCGGCCGTTGCAAGCTCCTACAATGAGCAGTTCTTC. This gives the protein CASSLPGLAAVASSYNEQFF.

In DNA form, the CDR3 reads TGTGCCAGCAGCCCCGGGACAGGGTATCAGCCCCAGCATTTT. Amino acids: CASSPGTGYQPQHF. The chain links TRBV4-2 to TRBJ1-5; 9 bases map to TRBD1. The CDR3 covers 14 residues. The germline CDR1 and CDR2 sequences are LGHNA and YNFKEQ. The junction had 3 bases not matched to a gene; V was cut back by 4 bases and J by 5 bases.

The J gene is TRBJ2-7, the V gene TRBV6-5, with TRBD1 matching 9 bases. The germline CDR1 and CDR2 sequences are MNHEY and SVGAGI. J was trimmed by 0 bases and V by 6 bases; bases with no gene match: 6. The CDR3 has 15 residues. The CDR3 region has the DNA TGTGCCAGCAGGGCCGGGACAGGGAGCTCCTACGAGCAGTACTTC. This codes for CASRAGTGSSYEQYF.

The chain couples TRBV28 to TRBJ1-2, with a weak D call TRBD1 (5 bases). This CDR3 spans 16 amino acids. Trimming cost V 8 bases and J 2 bases, with 21 bases left between them. Germline V CDR1 and CDR2: MDHEN, SYDVKM. The CDR3 loop reads CASRRGGVWENYGYTF. Here the CDR3 DNA reads TGTGCCAGCCGGAGAGGAGGGGTGTGGGAAAACTATGGCTACACCTTC.

The chain recombines TRBV6-2 or TRBV6-3 with TRBJ2-1; 12 nucleotides line up with TRBD1. The CDR3 extends over 18 amino acids. Trimming cost V 0 bases and J 7 bases; bases outside gene matches: 10. CDR1 and CDR2 (germline): MNHEY, SVGEGT. The CDR3 bases are TGTGCCAGCAGTTACTCCCACGGGACAGGGGGCATTACGAATGAGCAGTTCTTC. Its protein product is CASSYSHGTGGITNEQFF.

The chain links TRBV5-1 to TRBJ1-4; D unclear. This CDR3 comprises 14 residues. CDR1 and CDR2 (germline): SGHRS, YFSETQ. Trimming removed 0 bases from V and 8 bases from J, with 11 bases in between. The CDR3 sequence is CASSLAQKGEKLFF. DNA for the CDR3: TGCGCCAGCAGCTTGGCTCAAAAAGGAGAAAAACTGTTTTTT.

This clone was counted once. V gene TRBV5-4 combines with J gene TRBJ1-6; tentatively, D is TRBD1 (6 bases). The V end was cut by 4 bases, the J end by 10 bases, with 12 bases between. The CDR3 has 13 residues. Looked up from germline, CDR1 is SGHNT and CDR2 is YYREEE (reference sequence). In DNA, the CDR3 is TGTGCCAGCAGCGCCACCCAGGGGTCACCCCTCCACTTT. Residues: CASSATQGSPLHF.

The chain is built from TRBV9 and TRBJ2-3; 13 positions match TRBD2. V dropped 4 bases and J dropped 2; count of bases not matched to a gene: 7. In germline, CDR1 is SGDLS, CDR2 YYNGEE. The CDR3 consists of 17 residues. CDR3 amino acids: CASSPRTSGSFTDTQYF. Here the CDR3 DNA reads TGTGCCAGCAGCCCTAGGACTAGCGGGAGTTTCACAGATACGCAGTATTTT.

This chain uses TRBV3-1 (or the pseudogene TRBV3-2) with TRBJ1-5; 8 nucleotides match TRBD1. V lost 1 base, J lost 3 bases, and 2 bases stayed unmatched. The CDR3 is 15 amino acids. The germline CDR1 and CDR2 sequences are LGHDT and YNNKEL (reference sequence). In DNA, the CDR3 is TGTGCCAGCAGCCAAGGGACAGGGTACAATCAGCCCCAGCATTTT. Its translation: CASSQGTGYNQPQHF.

The chain has TRBV10-3 and TRBJ1-5; 8 positions match TRBD1. CDR3 length: 17 amino acids. V shed 0 bases and J 7 bases; nucleotides not matched to a gene: 11. Germline assignment: CDR1 ENHRY and CDR2 SYGVKD. CDR3 protein: CAISESMGAGTGQPQHF. The CDR3 coding sequence is TGTGCCATCAGTGAGTCGATGGGGGCAGGGACAGGACAGCCCCAGCATTTT.

This clone was counted between two and nine times. The V and J genes are TRBV2 and TRBJ1-1, with D possibly TRBD1 on 6 matching bases. The CDR3 has 13 residues. V was cut by 3 bases and J by 7 bases, with 12 bases left in between. Per germline, CDR1 SNHLY and CDR2 FYNNEI. The CDR3 is CASSDGGAIEAFF. The CDR3 DNA is TGTGCCAGCAGTGATGGGGGGGCTATTGAAGCTTTCTTT.